This is a list of T cell receptor beta chains from one sample in a study of Ad26.COV2.S vaccination and SARS-CoV-2 variants. Profiled with immunoSEQ multiplex PCR; TCRdb holds only in-frame clones, not every one. The sample holds 350,000 to 500,000 clones, 89% seen once. Sequenced here: peripheral blood, sampled in a trial of Ad26.COV2.S vaccine versus placebo. All receptors come from a person aged 18-65 years who received the Ad26.COV2.S COVID-19 vaccine or a placebo. Each CDR3 is given with its conserved first and last residue. A D gene is named only where the DNA matches it firmly. Rows may omit the clone size; those that give it use once, few, many or a size class.

DNA: TGCGCCAGCAGCTCCCCACGACAGGGCGGAGGAGCTTTCTTT
CDR3: CASSSPRQGGGAFF
D: TRBD1
J: TRBJ1-1
size: -
V: TRBV5-1

DNA: TGTGCCAGCTCACCGGGGGGACAGAACTATGGCTACACCTTC
CDR3: CASSPGGQNYGYTF
D: TRBD1
J: TRBJ1-2
size: -
V: TRBV18

DNA: TGTGCCACCAGCAGAGGAGGGGGGACAGGACGTATTGGCTACACCTTC
CDR3: CATSRGGGTGRIGYTF
D: TRBD1
J: TRBJ1-2
size: -
V: TRBV15

DNA: TGTGCCAGCAGCAGGGACGGGAACTCCTACGAGCAGTACTTC
CDR3: CASSRDGNSYEQYF
D: -
J: TRBJ2-7
size: once
V: TRBV5-4

DNA: TGTGCCAGCAGGTTACAGGGTGCGGGCAATCAGCCCCAGCATTTT
CDR3: CASRLQGAGNQPQHF
D: -
J: TRBJ1-5
size: few
V: TRBV2

DNA: TGCGCCAGCAGCTTGGAAAGGGGCGCCTATGGCTACACCTTC
CDR3: CASSLERGAYGYTF
D: -
J: TRBJ1-2
size: few
V: TRBV5-1

DNA: TGTGCCAGTAGTATTGCGGGGAAGACAGATACGCAGTATTTT
CDR3: CASSIAGKTDTQYF
D: -
J: TRBJ2-3
size: -
V: TRBV19

DNA: TGTGCCATCTCGCCCACCAATTGGCCCCAGCATTTT
CDR3: CAISPTNWPQHF
D: -
J: TRBJ1-5
size: few
V: TRBV10-3

DNA: TGTGCCAGCAGCAAGGTTCTAGGACAGGTTACCTCTGGAAACACCATATATTTT
CDR3: CASSKVLGQVTSGNTIYF
D: -
J: TRBJ1-3
size: -
V: TRBV21-1

DNA: TGTGCCAGCAGTCAGGACTTTGGCGATCAGCCCCAGCATTTT
CDR3: CASSQDFGDQPQHF
D: -
J: TRBJ1-5
size: -
V: TRBV28

DNA: TGTGCCAGCAGCTTATCAGCAGCCCTAGGCTATGGCTACACCTTC
CDR3: CASSLSAALGYGYTF
D: -
J: TRBJ1-2
size: -
V: TRBV7-9

DNA: TGCGCCAGCAGACGGAGCCTTAATGAAAAACTGTTTTTT
CDR3: CASRRSLNEKLFF
D: -
J: TRBJ1-4
size: -
V: TRBV5-1

DNA: TGTGCCAGTAGTAGGGGATACAATCAGCCCCAGCATTTT
CDR3: CASSRGYNQPQHF
D: -
J: TRBJ1-5
size: -
V: TRBV19

DNA: TGTGCCAGCAGCCCGGGGTCGGGGGCCGCTACCTATGGCTACACCTTC
CDR3: CASSPGSGAATYGYTF
D: -
J: TRBJ1-2
size: -
V: TRBV7-9

DNA: TGTGCCAGCAGTGGGTCTCTCGTGTATCAGCCCCAGCATTTT
CDR3: CASSGSLVYQPQHF
D: -
J: TRBJ1-5
size: -
V: TRBV2

DNA: TGTGCCAGCAGTGTCACAGGCGGAAATGAGCAGTTCTTC
CDR3: CASSVTGGNEQFF
D: -
J: TRBJ2-1
size: once
V: TRBV2

DNA: TGTGCCACCAGCAGAGATAGAAAACCTAATGAAAAACTGTTTTTT
CDR3: CATSRDRKPNEKLFF
D: -
J: TRBJ1-4
size: -
V: TRBV15

DNA: TGTGCTAGTGGTTTGGTACGTGCGGACACTGAAGCTTTCTTT
CDR3: CASGLVRADTEAFF
D: -
J: TRBJ1-1
size: -
V: TRBV12-5

DNA: TGCGCCAGCAGCCCCGGGACAGGGTATCCTAGGGAGCAGTTCTTC
CDR3: CASSPGTGYPREQFF
D: TRBD1
J: TRBJ2-1
size: -
V: TRBV4-3

DNA: TGTGCCAGCAGCTTAAGGGCAGGCCAGCTATCGTCCTACGAGCAGTACTTC
CDR3: CASSLRAGQLSSYEQYF
D: -
J: TRBJ2-7
size: -
V: TRBV7-2

DNA: TGTGCCAGCAGCGCATTGAGTGGGGCAGGGGCGGGCACCGGGGAGCTGTTTTTT
CDR3: CASSALSGAGAGTGELFF
D: -
J: TRBJ2-2
size: -
V: TRBV9

DNA: TGTGCCAGCAGTTACGGGGACGGGTCCTACGAGCAGTACTTC
CDR3: CASSYGDGSYEQYF
D: -
J: TRBJ2-7
size: few
V: TRBV6-5

DNA: TGTGCCAGCAGCCAACAAACAGGGTACTATGGCTACACCTTC
CDR3: CASSQQTGYYGYTF
D: -
J: TRBJ1-2
size: -
V: TRBV4-2

DNA: TGTGCCAGCAGCAACGGCAGGGGTAGTTTCAATGAGCAGTTCTTC
CDR3: CASSNGRGSFNEQFF
D: -
J: TRBJ2-1
size: -
V: TRBV3-1/TRBV3-2

DNA: TGTGCCAGCAGCTTAGACAGGGCTGGAAACACCATATATTTT
CDR3: CASSLDRAGNTIYF
D: -
J: TRBJ1-3
size: -
V: TRBV7-9